One and the same sample provided the 19 T cell receptor beta chains below, sequenced in a study of human T cells and chemical hapten exposure. Using its own MiXCR run on the RACE reads, TCRdb lists one record per CDR3 protein. The table shows 62,000 or so distinct CDR3 sequences, with about 11% occurring only once. Time point denoted: patch test 3, about 24 weeks after DPC sensitization. Treatment meaning: therapeutic diphenylcyclopropenone sensitization with weekly scalp DPC. The sequenced sample was whole blood, obtained in connection with sensitization to the hapten diphenylcyclopropenone (DPC). The receptors here all came from a woman in her 30s with alopecia areata. Some clones in this sample may be carry-over from other donors' samples.

This clonotype turned up a few times. In nucleotides, the CDR3 is TGTGCCAGCACCATAAACGGTCAGACTAATCAGCCCCAGCATTTT. Protein sequence: CASTINGQTNQPQHF. This chain connects TRBV7-2 to TRBJ1-5; D not certain. CDR1 and CDR2 from the germline V gene are SGHTA and FQGNSA. V was shortened by 7 bases and J by 4 bases, with 17 bases between the two germline ends. The CDR3 is made up of 15 amino acids. Supplemented by reference TRBV7-2 and TRBJ1-5, the full variable domain reads GAGVSQSPSNKVTEKGKDVELRCDPISGHTALYWYRQSLGQGLEFLIYFQGNSAPDKSGLPSDRFSAERTGGSVSTLTIQRTQQEDSAVYLCASTINGQTNQPQHFGDGTRLSIL.

The chain uses TRBV7-9 and TRBJ1-4; D ambiguous. Germline CDR1 reads SEHNR; CDR2 reads FQNEAQ (reference sequence). Trimming took 5 bases from V and 4 from J, leaving 11 bases between them. The length of the CDR3 is 14 residues. The CDR3 is CASSHGTSNEKLFF. CDR3 sequence (DNA): TGTGCCAGCAGCCACGGTACCAGTAATGAAAAACTGTTTTTT.

This clonotype was picked up a small number of times. The chain links TRBV19 to TRBJ1-4; 8 bases align to TRBD1. The germline gives CDR1 LNHDA, CDR2 SQIVND (reference sequence). Unmatched junction bases numbered 9, after V lost 8 bases and J lost 13 bases. This CDR3 region has 12 residues. CDR3 residues: CASGQGASGLFF. As DNA, the CDR3 is TGTGCCAGTGGCCAGGGGGCCAGCGGACTGTTTTTT.

In regard to this clonotype: A junction boundary mismatches the germline segment, possibly from a read error. CDR3 bases: TGTGCCAGTAGTATAGGTTCCGGAACGTATAGCATTCAGCCCCAGCATTTT. Its protein product is CASSIGSGTYSIQPQHF. The chain employs TRBV19 and TRBJ1-5; no firm D call. The length of the CDR3 is 17 residues. Per the germline V gene, CDR1 is LNHDA and CDR2 is SQIVND (reference sequence). The full variable domain, rest sourced from reference TRBV19 and TRBJ1-5, is DGGITQSPKYLFRKEGQNVTLSCEQNLNHDAMYWYRQDPGQGLRLIYYSQIVNDFQKGDIAEGYSVSREKKESFPLTVTSAQKNPTAFYLCASSIGSGTYSIQPQHFGDGTRLSIL.

CDR3 nucleotide sequence: TGTGCCAGCAGCTTAGATCGGACAGGGGGCAACTATGGCTACACCTTC. Residues: CASSLDRTGGNYGYTF. The chain employs TRBV7-2 and TRBJ1-2; TRBD1 agrees at 11 bases. The germline CDR1 and CDR2 sequences are SGHTA and FQGNSA. J lost 2 bases, V lost 1 base, and 3 bases had no gene match. CDR3 length: 16 amino acids.

This clonotype has a handful of counts. CDR3 residues: CASSRRGGLGNEQFF. The CDR3 DNA follows: TGTGCCAGCAGCCGCAGGGGGGGGCTCGGGAATGAGCAGTTCTTC. The chain combines TRBV7-2 with TRBJ2-1; possibly TRBD1 or TRBD2 for D (7 bases each). The CDR3 is 15 residues long. V was clipped by 5 bases and J by 7 bases, with 18 bases between them. The germline V gene encodes CDR1 SGHTA and CDR2 FQGNSA.

The V and J genes are TRBV3-1 and TRBJ2-5, with D unresolved. The CDR3 has 15 amino acids. CDR1 and CDR2 (germline): LGHDT, YNNKEL (reference sequence). The V and J ends lost 1 base and 6 bases respectively, with 15 bases between them. The CDR3: CASSQGAAESKTQYF. In DNA, the CDR3 is TGTGCCAGCAGCCAAGGGGCCGCGGAGTCGAAGACCCAGTACTTC.

In its sample, this clonotype was seen a few times. The chain couples TRBV4-3 to TRBJ2-3; a possible D gene is TRBD2 (6 bases). In germline, CDR1 is LGHNA, CDR2 YSLEER. Trimming removed 0 bases at V and 4 bases at J, with 17 bases between. The length of the CDR3 is 17 residues. The CDR3 DNA sequence: TGCGCCAGCAGCCAAGACAGTACGGGAGTGGGGTCAGATACGCAGTATTTT. This codes for CASSQDSTGVGSDTQYF.

This clonotype has at least ten counts. V and J are TRBV7-9 and TRBJ2-2; no clear D gene. V gave up 6 bases and J gave up 0 bases, with 8 bases separating them. The CDR3 has 14 amino acids. Germline values: CDR1 SEHNR, CDR2 FQNEAQ (reference sequence). The CDR3 here is CASRSDANTGELFF. As DNA, the CDR3 is TGTGCCAGCAGGTCGGATGCGAACACCGGGGAGCTGTTTTTT. Drawing the rest from reference TRBV7-9 and TRBJ2-2, the complete variable domain is DTGVSQNPRHKITKRGQNVTFRCDPISEHNRLYWYRQTLGQGPEFLTYFQNEAQLEKSRLLSDRFSAERPKGSFSTLEIQRTEQGDSAMYLCASRSDANTGELFFGEGSRLTVL.

The chain employs TRBV14 and TRBJ2-1; D remains unclear. Germline V gives CDR1 SGHDN, CDR2 FVKESK. V was clipped by 1 base and J by 2 bases, with 6 bases between them. The CDR3 extends over 14 amino acids. The CDR3 is CASSQGITYNEQFF. DNA of the CDR3: TGTGCCAGCAGCCAAGGGATCACCTACAATGAGCAGTTCTTC. Drawing the rest from reference TRBV14 and TRBJ2-1, the complete variable domain is EAGVTQFPSHSVIEKGQTVTLRCDPISGHDNLYWYRRVMGKEIKFLLHFVKESKQDESGMPNNRFLAERTGGTYSTLKVQPAELEDSGVYFCASSQGITYNEQFFGPGTRLTVL.

This clonotype has a count of ten or more. The V call is TRBV7-3, the J call TRBJ2-6; D unresolved. Trimming removed 5 bases at V and 0 bases at J, with 11 bases between. The CDR3 totals 16 residues. The germline CDR1 and CDR2 sequences are SGHTA and FQGTGA. The CDR3 DNA reads as TGTGCCAGCAGCCCCCATACCAGCTCTGGGGCCAACGTCCTGACTTTC. The encoded protein is CASSPHTSSGANVLTF.

Many counts were recorded for this clonotype. The rearrangement links TRBV7-2 to TRBJ2-7, with D perhaps matching TRBD1 (6 bases). The CDR3 has 13 residues. Trimming left V 7 bases short and J 4 bases short, with 14 bases between. Germline CDR1 and CDR2: SGHTA and FQGNSA. The CDR3 nucleotides read TGTGCCAGCATCTTGGCACAGGGTTACGAGCAGTACTTC. Protein: CASILAQGYEQYF.

The chain recombines TRBV7-2 with TRBJ2-1; 8 bases agree with TRBD1. The CDR3 loop spans 16 amino acids. Losses at the gene ends were 2 bases for V and 8 bases for J; bases not matched to a gene: 11. The germline gives CDR1 SGHTA, CDR2 FQGNSA. The DNA of the CDR3 is TGTGCCAGCAGCTTATACGCCGGGACAGGAGTCGATGAGCAGTTCTTC. Translation: CASSLYAGTGVDEQFF.

The table lists this clonotype with many counts. This chain joins TRBV7-2 and TRBJ2-3; D is uncertain. Trimming took off 5 bases at V and 1 base at J, with 10 bases between the two ends. The CDR3 runs to 14 residues. Germline V lookup: CDR1 SGHTA, CDR2 FQGNSA. This CDR3 reads CASSLRPGTDTQYF. The CDR3 bases are TGTGCCAGCAGCCTCAGACCCGGCACAGATACGCAGTATTTT.

A few counts support this clonotype. The chain joins TRBV7-3 to TRBJ2-3, with a possible D match to TRBD2 (6 bases). Trimming pared 2 bases from V and 6 bases from J, leaving 24 bases between. In germline, CDR1 is SGHTA, CDR2 FQGTGA. The CDR3 runs to 18 residues. CDR3 nucleotides: TGTGCCAGCAGCTTACAGCCGGGACGGGGGACCGTGGGGGATACGCAGTATTTT. It translates to CASSLQPGRGTVGDTQYF.

This clonotype has only a few counts. The chain recombines TRBV12-3 or TRBV12-4 with TRBJ1-5; no clear D gene. V was cut by 5 bases and J by 11 bases, with 13 bases left in between. The CDR3 sequence is 12 residues long. In DNA form, the CDR3 reads TGTGCCAGCAGTGGAGGAAAGCGGGCCCAGCATTTT. As protein: CASSGGKRAQHF.

This clonotype was seen many times. The chain carries TRBV11-2 and TRBJ2-5; D is possibly TRBD1 or TRBD2 (5 bases each). The CDR3 has 13 residues. V lost 0 bases to trimming and J lost 7 bases, with 9 bases between them. Germline CDR1 and CDR2: SGHAT and FQNNGV. CDR3 bases: TGTGCCAGCAGCTTAGACGGGACGCGGACCCAGTACTTC. Its protein product is CASSLDGTRTQYF. The full variable domain, completed using reference TRBV11-2 and TRBJ2-5, is EAGVAQSPRYKIIEKRQSVAFWCNPISGHATLYWYQQILGQGPKLLIQFQNNGVVDDSQLPKDRFSAERLKGVDSTLKIQPAKLEDSAVYLCASSLDGTRTQYFGPGTRLLVL.

The chain carries TRBV11-3 and TRBJ2-1, with TRBD1 matching over 7 bases. Germline lookup yields CDR1 SGHNT and CDR2 YENEEA. J gave up 5 bases and V 5 bases, and 3 bases lay outside the gene matches. The CDR3 runs to 13 residues. The DNA for the CDR3 is TGTGCCAGCAGCGCAGACAGGGACAATGAGCAGTTCTTC. This codes for CASSADRDNEQFF.

This sequence joins TRBV5-6 and TRBJ2-1; 7 bases are a match to TRBD2. Germline V gene sequence: CDR1 SGHDT, CDR2 YYEEEE. The CDR3 has 15 residues. Trimming cost V 1 base and J 4 bases; bases outside gene matches: 5. The CDR3 protein is CASSLLPSGYNEQFF. In nucleotides, the CDR3 is TGTGCCAGCAGCTTGTTGCCTAGCGGTTACAATGAGCAGTTCTTC.